The text below deals with one TCR beta chain. Only in-frame clones appear in the TCRdb table, and some are missing; sequencing was by immunoSEQ multiplex PCR. Among tens of thousands of clones, 85% to 90% were seen once, and the ten largest hold less than 6.5%. The data stem from a study of technical replicates of blood from a few donors. The CDR3 length is 14 residues. The ends lost 5 bases at V and 2 bases at J; junction bases unmatched: 5. Germline V gene data show CDR1 as SGHAT and CDR2 as FQNNGV. The sequenced sample consisted of PBMCs. The source is a human donor in good health. Some clones in this sample may be carry-over from other donors' samples. The chain links TRBV11-2 to TRBJ1-1; 7 bases agree with TRBD1. Written as DNA, the CDR3 is TGTGCCAGCAGCCCTAGACAGGGAAACACTGAAGCTTTCTTT. It yields the protein CASSPRQGNTEAFF.